Here is one T cell receptor (beta chain) with its context. The table came from immunoSEQ multiplex PCR; TCRdb's copy has only in-frame clones and leaves some out. Of more than 95,000 clones in the sample, more than 70% were seen once. The data stem from a study of cytomegalovirus exposure and HLA in healthy donors. This receptor was identified in a man younger than 30 in good health and CMV-seronegative. The sequencing sample was made of PBMCs.

The CDR3 loop is CASYGQGRRSTFSYNEQFF. DNA for the CDR3: TGTGCCAGCTACGGACAGGGCCGAAGATCCACGTTTTCCTACAATGAGCAGTTCTTC. The chain employs TRBV28 and TRBJ2-1, with 8 bases matching TRBD1. Losses at the gene ends were 8 bases for V and 1 base for J; bases not matched to a gene: 19. This CDR3 contains 19 residues. Per the germline V gene, CDR1 is MDHEN and CDR2 is SYDVKM.